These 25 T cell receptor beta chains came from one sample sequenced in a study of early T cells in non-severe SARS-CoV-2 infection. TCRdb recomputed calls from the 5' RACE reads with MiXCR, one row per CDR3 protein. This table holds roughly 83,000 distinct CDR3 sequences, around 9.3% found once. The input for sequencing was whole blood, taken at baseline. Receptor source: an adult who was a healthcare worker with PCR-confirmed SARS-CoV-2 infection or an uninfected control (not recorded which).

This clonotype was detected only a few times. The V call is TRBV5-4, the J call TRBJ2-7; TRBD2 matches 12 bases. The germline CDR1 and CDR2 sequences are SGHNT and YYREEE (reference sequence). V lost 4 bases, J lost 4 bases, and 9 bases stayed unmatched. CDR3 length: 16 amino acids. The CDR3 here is CASSPGLAGSSYEQYF. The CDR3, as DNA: TGTGCCAGCAGCCCCGGACTAGCGGGATCGTCGTACGAGCAGTACTTC.

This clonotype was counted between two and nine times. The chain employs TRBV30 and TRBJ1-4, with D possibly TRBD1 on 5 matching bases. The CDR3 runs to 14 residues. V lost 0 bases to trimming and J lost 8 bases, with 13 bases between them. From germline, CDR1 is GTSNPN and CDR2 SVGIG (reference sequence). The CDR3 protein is CAWSVTGGGEKLFF. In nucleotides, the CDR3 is TGTGCCTGGAGTGTAACTGGGGGAGGGGAAAAACTGTTTTTT.

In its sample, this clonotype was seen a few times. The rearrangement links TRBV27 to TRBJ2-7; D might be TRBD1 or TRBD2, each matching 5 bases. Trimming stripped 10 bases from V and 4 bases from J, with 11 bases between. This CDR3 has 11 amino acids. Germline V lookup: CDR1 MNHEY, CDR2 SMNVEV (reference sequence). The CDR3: CATGTWYEQYF. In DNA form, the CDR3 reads TGTGCCACCGGGACGTGGTACGAGCAGTACTTC.

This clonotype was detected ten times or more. The CDR3 region is CATSDRQGLGQPQHF. The DNA for the CDR3 is TGTGCCACCAGTGATCGACAGGGACTTGGTCAGCCCCAGCATTTT. V gene TRBV24-1 combines with J gene TRBJ1-5; 7 nucleotides match TRBD1. Germline-derived CDR1 and CDR2 are KGHDR and SFDVKD. Trimming cost V 3 bases and J 6 bases; bases outside gene matches: 7. This CDR3 has 15 amino acids.

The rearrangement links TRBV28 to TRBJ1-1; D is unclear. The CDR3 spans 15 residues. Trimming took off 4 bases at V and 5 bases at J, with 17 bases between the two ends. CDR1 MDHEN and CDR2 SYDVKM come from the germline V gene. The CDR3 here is CASSSHVISETEAFF. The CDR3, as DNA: TGTGCCAGCAGTTCCCATGTGATCTCTGAGACTGAAGCTTTCTTT.

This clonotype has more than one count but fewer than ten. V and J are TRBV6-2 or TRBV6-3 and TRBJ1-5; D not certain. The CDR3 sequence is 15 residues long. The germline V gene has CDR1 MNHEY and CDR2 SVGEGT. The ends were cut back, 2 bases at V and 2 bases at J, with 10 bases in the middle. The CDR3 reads CASSYGRVGNQPQHF. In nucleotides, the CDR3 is TGTGCCAGCAGTTACGGACGGGTGGGCAATCAGCCCCAGCATTTT.

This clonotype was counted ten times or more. CDR3 amino acids: CATSSHVAGSEKLFF. CDR3 DNA sequence: TGTGCCACCAGCAGCCACGTTGCAGGGAGTGAAAAACTGTTTTTT. The gene calls are TRBV15 and TRBJ1-4; a weak D match, TRBD1 (5 bases). CDR1 is LNHNV, CDR2 YYDKDF, per germline (reference sequence). Trimming removed 3 bases at V and 7 bases at J, with 15 bases between. This CDR3 is 15 amino acids long.

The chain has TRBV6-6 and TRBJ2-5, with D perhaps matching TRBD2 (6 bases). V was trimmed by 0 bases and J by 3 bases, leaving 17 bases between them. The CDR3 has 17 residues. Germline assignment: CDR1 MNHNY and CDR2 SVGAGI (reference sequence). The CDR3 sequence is CASSYSIARLEEETQYF. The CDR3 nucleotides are TGTGCCAGCAGTTACTCGATCGCGAGACTAGAAGAAGAGACCCAGTACTTC.

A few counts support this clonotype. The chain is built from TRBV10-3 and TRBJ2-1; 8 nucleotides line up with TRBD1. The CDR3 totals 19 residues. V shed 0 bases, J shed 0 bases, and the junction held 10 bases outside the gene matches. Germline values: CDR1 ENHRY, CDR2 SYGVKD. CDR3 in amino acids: CAISESRTGPVTSYNEQFF. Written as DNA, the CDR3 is TGTGCCATCAGTGAGTCAAGGACAGGGCCGGTAACCTCCTACAATGAGCAGTTCTTC.

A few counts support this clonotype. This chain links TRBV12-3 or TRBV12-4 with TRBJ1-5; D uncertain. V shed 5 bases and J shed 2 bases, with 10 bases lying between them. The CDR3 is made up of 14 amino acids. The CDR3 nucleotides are TGTGCCAGCAGTAGGTCTGGGGGCAATCAGCCCCAGCATTTT. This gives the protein CASSRSGGNQPQHF.

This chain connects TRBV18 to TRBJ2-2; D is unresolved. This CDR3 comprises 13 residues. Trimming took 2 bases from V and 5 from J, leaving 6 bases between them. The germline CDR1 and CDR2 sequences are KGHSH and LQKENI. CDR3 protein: CASSPTPTGELFF. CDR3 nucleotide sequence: TGTGCCAGCTCACCAACCCCAACCGGGGAGCTGTTTTTT. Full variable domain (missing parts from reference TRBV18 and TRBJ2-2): NAGVMQNPRHLVRRRGQEARLRCSPMKGHSHVYWYRQLPEEGLKFMVYLQKENIIDESGMPKERFSAEFPKEGPSILRIQQVVRGDSAAYFCASSPTPTGELFFGEGSRLTVL.

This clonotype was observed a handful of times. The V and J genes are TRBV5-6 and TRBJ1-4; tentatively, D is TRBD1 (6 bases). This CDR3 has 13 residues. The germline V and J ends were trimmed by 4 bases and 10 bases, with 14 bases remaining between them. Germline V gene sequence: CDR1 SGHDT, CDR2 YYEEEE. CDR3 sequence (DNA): TGTGCCAGCAGCGTCGACAGGAGTGGAAAACTGTTTTTT. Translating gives CASSVDRSGKLFF.

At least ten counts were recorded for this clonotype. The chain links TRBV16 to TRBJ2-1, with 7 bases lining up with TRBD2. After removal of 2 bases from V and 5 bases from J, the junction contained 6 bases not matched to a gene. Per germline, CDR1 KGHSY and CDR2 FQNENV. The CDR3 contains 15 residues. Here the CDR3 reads CASSQIGLVDNEQFF. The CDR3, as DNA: TGTGCCAGCAGCCAAATAGGACTAGTTGACAATGAGCAGTTCTTC.

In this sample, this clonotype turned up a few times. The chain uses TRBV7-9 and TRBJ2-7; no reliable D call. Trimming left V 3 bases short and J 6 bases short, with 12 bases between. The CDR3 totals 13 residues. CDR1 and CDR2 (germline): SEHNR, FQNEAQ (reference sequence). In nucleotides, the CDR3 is TGTGCCAGCAGCTTTGAGAGGCGAGGCGAGCAGTACTTC. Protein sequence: CASSFERRGEQYF.

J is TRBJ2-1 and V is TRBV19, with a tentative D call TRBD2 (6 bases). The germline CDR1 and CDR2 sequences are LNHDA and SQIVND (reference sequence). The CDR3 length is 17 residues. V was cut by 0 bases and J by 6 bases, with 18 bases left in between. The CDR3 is CASSIDHVEGLCNEQFF. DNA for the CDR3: TGTGCCAGTAGTATAGATCACGTTGAGGGACTTTGCAATGAGCAGTTCTTC.

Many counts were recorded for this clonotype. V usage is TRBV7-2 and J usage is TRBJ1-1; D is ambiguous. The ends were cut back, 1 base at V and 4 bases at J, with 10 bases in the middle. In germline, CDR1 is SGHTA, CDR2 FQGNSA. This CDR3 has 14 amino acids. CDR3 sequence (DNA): TGTGCCAGCAGCTTAGAGTCGTTTGTCACTGAAGCTTTCTTT. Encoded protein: CASSLESFVTEAFF. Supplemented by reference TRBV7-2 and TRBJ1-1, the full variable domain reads GAGVSQSPSNKVTEKGKDVELRCDPISGHTALYWYRQSLGQGLEFLIYFQGNSAPDKSGLPSDRFSAERTGGSVSTLTIQRTQQEDSAVYLCASSLESFVTEAFFGQGTRLTVV.

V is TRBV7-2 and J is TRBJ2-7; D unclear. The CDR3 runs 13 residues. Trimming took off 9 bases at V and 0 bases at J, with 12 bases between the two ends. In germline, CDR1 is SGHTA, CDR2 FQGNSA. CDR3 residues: CASCSYNSYEQYF. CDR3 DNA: TGTGCCAGTTGTAGCTACAACTCCTACGAGCAGTACTTC.

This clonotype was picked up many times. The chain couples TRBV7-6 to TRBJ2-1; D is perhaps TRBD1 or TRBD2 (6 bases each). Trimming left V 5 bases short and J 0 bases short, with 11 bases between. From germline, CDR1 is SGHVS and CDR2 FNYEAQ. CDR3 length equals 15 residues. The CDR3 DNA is TGTGCCAGCAGCCGGGGGACACCCTCCTACAATGAGCAGTTCTTC. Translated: CASSRGTPSYNEQFF.

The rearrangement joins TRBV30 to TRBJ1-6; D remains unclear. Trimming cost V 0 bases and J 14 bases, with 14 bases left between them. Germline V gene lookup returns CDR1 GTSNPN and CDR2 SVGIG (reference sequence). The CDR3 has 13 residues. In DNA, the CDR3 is TGTGCCTGGAGTGTACCCGGAAGGTTATCCCTCCACTTT. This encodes CAWSVPGRLSLHF.

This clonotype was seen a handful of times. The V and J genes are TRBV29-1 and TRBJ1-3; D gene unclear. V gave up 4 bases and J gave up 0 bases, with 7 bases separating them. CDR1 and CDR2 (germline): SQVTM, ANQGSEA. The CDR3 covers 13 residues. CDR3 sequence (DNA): TGCAGCGTTGCAGGCGCCTCTGGAAACACCATATATTTT. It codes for CSVAGASGNTIYF.

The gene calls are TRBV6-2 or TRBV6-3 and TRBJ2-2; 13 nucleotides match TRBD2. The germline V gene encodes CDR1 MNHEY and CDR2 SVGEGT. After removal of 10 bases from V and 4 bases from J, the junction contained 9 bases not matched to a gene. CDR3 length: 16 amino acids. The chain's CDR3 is CATSQGLAGLTGELFF. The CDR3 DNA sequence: TGTGCCACTTCCCAGGGACTAGCGGGACTCACCGGGGAGCTGTTTTTT.

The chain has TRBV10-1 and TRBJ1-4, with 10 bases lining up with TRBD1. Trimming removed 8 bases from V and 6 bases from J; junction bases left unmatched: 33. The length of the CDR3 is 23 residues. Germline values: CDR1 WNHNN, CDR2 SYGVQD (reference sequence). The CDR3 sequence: CASRITGDRGLLIEESGYEKLFF. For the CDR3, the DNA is TGCGCCAGCCGCATCACGGGGGACAGGGGTTTACTCATTGAAGAGTCGGGTTATGAAAAACTGTTTTTT.

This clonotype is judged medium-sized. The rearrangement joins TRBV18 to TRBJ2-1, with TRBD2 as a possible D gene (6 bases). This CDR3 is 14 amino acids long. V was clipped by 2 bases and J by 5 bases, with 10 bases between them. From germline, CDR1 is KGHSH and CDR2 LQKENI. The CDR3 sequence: CASSPIGRHNEQFF. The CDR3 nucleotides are TGTGCCAGCTCACCAATAGGGAGGCACAATGAGCAGTTCTTC.

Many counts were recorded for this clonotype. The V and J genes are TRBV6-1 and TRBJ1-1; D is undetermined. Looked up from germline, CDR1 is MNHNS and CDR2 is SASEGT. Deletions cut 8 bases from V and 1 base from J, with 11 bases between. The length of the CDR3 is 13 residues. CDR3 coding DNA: TGTGCCAGCGGAGTTAAGGCGAACACTGAAGCTTTCTTT. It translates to CASGVKANTEAFF.

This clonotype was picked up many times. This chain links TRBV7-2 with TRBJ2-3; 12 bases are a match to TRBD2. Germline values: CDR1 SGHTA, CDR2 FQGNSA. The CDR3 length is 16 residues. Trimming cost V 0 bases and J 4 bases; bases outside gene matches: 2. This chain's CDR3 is CASSLALAGGPDTQYF. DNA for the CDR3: TGTGCCAGCAGCTTAGCACTAGCGGGAGGCCCAGATACGCAGTATTTT. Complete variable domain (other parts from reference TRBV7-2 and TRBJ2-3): GAGVSQSPSNKVTEKGKDVELRCDPISGHTALYWYRQSLGQGLEFLIYFQGNSAPDKSGLPSDRFSAERTGGSVSTLTIQRTQQEDSAVYLCASSLALAGGPDTQYFGPGTRLTVL.